Reported below is one T cell receptor beta chain. Antigen: not known. One entry per CDR3 protein results from TCRdb running MiXCR on the reads. The sample holds about 740,000 distinct CDR3 sequences; roughly 30% are singletons and the top ten take 15% to 20%. The sample is drawn from a study of T cell repertoires in cytomegalovirus infection. Study overall: Alongside well-studied HLA-B-restricted CMV epitopes, recently identified HLA-C-restricted CMV epitopes were also used. Public TCR beta signatures were indicative of both CMV infection and a matching HLA type.

General study points: HLA-C-restricted, CMV-specific TCR beta clonotypes were dominant ex vivo.

Material: cultured PBMCs, obtained from culture after CMV antigen stimulation. This TCR derives from a human donor in good health (CMV status not recorded). Some clones in this sample may be carry-over from other donors' samples.

CDR3 sequence: CASSFPGTTYNEQFF. CDR3 nucleotide sequence: TGTGCCAGCAGCTTCCCCGGGACTACGTACAATGAGCAGTTCTTC. The chain is built from TRBV11-2 and TRBJ2-1; 7 nucleotides align to TRBD2. The CDR3 sequence is 15 residues long. CDR1 is SGHAT, CDR2 FQNNGV, per germline. With V trimmed by 3 bases and J by 4 bases, 6 bases remained unmatched.